These 4 T cell receptor beta chains originate from one sample sequenced in a study of identifying expanded T cells in peripheral blood. Profiling relied on immunoSEQ multiplex PCR, and the TCRdb table lists in-frame clones only, not all of them. The sample records 70,000 or so clones, about nine tenths being singletons. The source material was blood. Receptor source: a person aged 18 to 75 in good health.

The rearrangement links TRBV6-6 to TRBJ1-3, with D possibly matching TRBD1 (6 bases). The CDR3 contains 16 residues. V lost 3 bases and J lost 0, with 12 bases in between. Germline-derived CDR1 and CDR2 are MNHNY and SVGAGI (reference sequence). CDR3 loop: CASSYTGCFSGNTIYF. The CDR3 bases are TGTGCCAGCAGTTATACAGGGTGCTTCTCTGGAAACACCATATATTTT.

V gene TRBV5-4 combines with J gene TRBJ2-2; TRBD2 agrees at 8 bases. The germline V gene has CDR1 SGHNT and CDR2 YYREEE (reference sequence). The length of the CDR3 is 15 residues. V lost 4 bases, J lost 7 bases, and 9 bases stayed unmatched. CDR3 nucleotides: TGTGCCAGCAGCCCAGGACTAGCTACGGGCGGGGAGCTGTTTTTT. This encodes CASSPGLATGGELFF.

The chain has TRBV9 and TRBJ1-1; D is unclear. Trimming removed 3 bases at V and 0 bases at J, with 6 bases between. The CDR3 covers 13 residues. Germline values: CDR1 SGDLS, CDR2 YYNGEE. Here the CDR3 DNA reads TGTGCCAGCAGCGCAACTATGAACACTGAAGCTTTCTTT. Residues: CASSATMNTEAFF.

The chain combines TRBV7-2 with TRBJ2-2, with TRBD2 matching over 11 bases. Trimming took 4 bases from V and 5 from J; bases not matched to a gene: 6. The CDR3 has 16 amino acids. The V gene's germline CDR1 is SGHTA and CDR2 FQGNSA. CDR3: CASSSTSGSLTGELFF. The CDR3 DNA reads TGTGCCAGCAGCTCCACTAGCGGGAGTCTAACCGGGGAGCTGTTTTTT. The variable domain in full, completed from reference TRBV7-2 and TRBJ2-2, reads GAGVSQSPSNKVTEKGKDVELRCDPISGHTALYWYRQSLGQGLEFLIYFQGNSAPDKSGLPSDRFSAERTGGSVSTLTIQRTQQEDSAVYLCASSSTSGSLTGELFFGEGSRLTVL.